The clone carrying this T cell receptor beta chain was detected only once. The sample originates from a study of blood T cell repertoires in COVID-19. Study at large: Donors in the United States, Italy and Spain gave samples during acute or convalescent COVID-19.

The assay was immunoSEQ multiplex PCR, and TCRdb's table has in-frame clones only and misses some. The sample comprises about 250,000 clones, 75% to 85% of which are singletons, and approximately 4.5% rests with the top ten. In germline, CDR1 is MGHRA, CDR2 YSYEKL. CDR3 size: 16 residues. The V end lost 0 bases, the J end lost 5 bases, and 13 bases lay between the germline ends. The chain has TRBV4-1 and TRBJ2-2, with D possibly TRBD2 on 5 matching bases. This clonotype was sampled from a woman aged 70 to 79 with acute or convalescent COVID-19. Sequenced sample: peripheral blood. CDR3 coding DNA: TGCGCCAGCAGCCAAGAATCGTCCAGGAGGACCGGGGAGCTGTTTTTT. Its protein product is CASSQESSRRTGELFF.